This T cell receptor (beta chain) appears in the sequencing data of a study of human T cells and chemical hapten exposure (dated by TCRdb to the early 2020s). Background on the whole study: The libraries were sequenced as a pool, and the TCR yield per sample differed mostly because of small variations in library volumes within the pool. Peripheral blood TCR repertoire changes were tracked in vivo in alopecia patients during primary and secondary sensitization to the hapten diphenylcyclopropenone (DPC). Each blood RNA sample was used to sequence both TCR alpha and TCR beta chains.

As regards this clonotype: It lacks a known antigen. Base quality data are lacking; no much larger clone is found one base away.

To prepare the library, RACE was applied. The reads were generated on a NextSeq 500. Library preparation attached unique molecular identifiers to individual cDNA molecules for quantitative, reproducible TCR counting. Per the source publication's procedure: Samples had a median of 95,638 TCRs, with a range from roughly 20,000 to 690,600. The Decombinator software suite was used to annotate V, J and CDR3 in the TCR reads. To make PS versus PT1 abundance plots, every sample was subsampled to the same number of TCRs (28,000). TCRs were defined as expanded if absent before sensitization and observed at least eight times at the 2-week time point. TCRdb reran the public reads through fastp at Q25 and MiXCR, keeping productive beta chains. A single entry per CDR3 protein holds the most common genes and DNA from its merged rows. TCRdb's processing, not the authors', yielded these V and J calls. Within this sample are 65,000 to 95,000 distinct CDR3 sequences, with approximately 8.1% of them counted one time only. Around 1.7% of the sample rests with the top ten.

Interpreted using the paper, the time point label stands for: healthy volunteer bleed at 6 weeks. Total RNA was isolated from unfractionated whole blood collected in Tempus Blood RNA tubes. As TCR sequencing controls, roughly five healthy volunteers were used, with blood taken at day 0, 2 weeks and 6 weeks. What the study reported, not specific to this receptor: Repeated subsampling changed both the strength of the expansion versus patch-test correlation and the threshold at which that correlation became significant. DPC sensitization did not change how many TCRs were above 1 in 1000 frequency, and no evidence was found of alterations in global repertoire structure.

This TCR came from a female donor in good health. Some clones in this sample may be carry-over from other donors' samples. The specimen was whole blood.

CDR3 loop: CASSPKGGLLAMNTEAFF. The sequence in DNA is TGTGCCAGCAGTCCCAAAGGGGGCCTATTAGCCATGAACACTGAAGCTTTCTTT. The chain was built from TRBV12-3 or TRBV12-4 and TRBJ1-1, with TRBD1 matching 7 junction bases. Taken from cysteine to phenylalanine, the CDR3 has 18 residues. The retained sequence is limited to the CDR3, 54 bases, with the frame set at the first base. V trim: 5 bases; J trim: 0 bases; unmatched bases: 15.